The 27 T cell receptor beta chains given below trace back to one sample, sequenced in a study of T cell responses to AZD1222 COVID-19 vaccine. Produced via immunoSEQ multiplex PCR; TCRdb's table is partial and in-frame only. The sample consists of under 150,000 clones, around 93% of them appearing once. The specimen was peripheral blood, collected on day 0 of AZD1222 vaccination. All receptors derive from an adult in good health.

V usage is TRBV6-5 and J usage is TRBJ1-1; D gene ambiguous. This CDR3 has 12 residues. V lost 8 bases, J lost 5 bases, and 12 bases lay in between. Germline-derived CDR1 and CDR2 are MNHEY and SVGAGI. The CDR3 spells CASWGVGTEAFF. In nucleotides, the CDR3 is TGTGCCAGCTGGGGAGTAGGGACTGAAGCTTTCTTT.

The chain is built from TRBV19 and TRBJ1-5; possibly TRBD1 for D (5 bases). Deletions cut 6 bases from V and 2 bases from J, with 8 bases between. The CDR3 spans 13 residues. CDR1 and CDR2 from the germline V gene are LNHDA and SQIVND (reference sequence). CDR3 residues: CASRTDGNQPQHF. CDR3 sequence (DNA): TGTGCCAGTAGGACAGACGGCAATCAGCCCCAGCATTTT.

The chain employs TRBV24-1 and TRBJ1-5; maybe TRBD1 (6 bases). CDR1 and CDR2 (germline): KGHDR, SFDVKD. Deletions cut 3 bases from V and 4 bases from J, with 15 bases between. CDR3 length: 16 amino acids. Here the CDR3 reads CATSDLFRGPNQPQHF. For the CDR3, the DNA is TGTGCCACCAGTGATCTTTTCAGGGGCCCAAATCAGCCCCAGCATTTT.

The rearrangement links TRBV18 to TRBJ1-2; TRBD1 is a possible D gene (5 bases). The V gene lost 3 bases and the J gene lost 0 bases, with 14 bases spanning the gap. CDR1 is KGHSH and CDR2 is LQKENI in the germline V gene. The CDR3 runs 16 residues. The CDR3 DNA sequence: TGTGCCAGCTCACCGGTAATACGGGACCCTAACTATGGCTACACCTTC. Translated: CASSPVIRDPNYGYTF.

The rearrangement joins TRBV5-5 to TRBJ1-5; D call uncertain. CDR3 size: 17 residues. V lost 4 bases and J 2 bases, leaving 19 bases between the germline ends. CDR1 and CDR2 from the germline V gene are SGHKS and YYEKEE (reference sequence). The CDR3 coding sequence is TGTGCCAGCAGCCTAAGGATGGAGGGCGAGCGCAATCAGCCCCAGCATTTT. It specifies CASSLRMEGERNQPQHF. The variable domain in full, completed from reference TRBV5-5 and TRBJ1-5, reads DAGVTQSPTHLIKTRGQQVTLRCSPISGHKSVSWYQQVLGQGPQFIFQYYEKEERGRGNFPDRFSARQFPNYSSELNVNALLLGDSALYLCASSLRMEGERNQPQHFGDGTRLSIL.

This chain connects TRBV3-1 (or the pseudogene TRBV3-2) to TRBJ2-7; 7 positions match TRBD2. The CDR3 totals 16 residues. The J segment lost 0 bases and the V segment lost 1 base, leaving 6 bases of the junction unmatched. CDR1 LGHDT and CDR2 YNNKEL come from the germline V gene (reference sequence). DNA of the CDR3: TGTGCCAGCAGCCAAGGAATAACTAGCGTCTCCTACGAGCAGTACTTC. Translation: CASSQGITSVSYEQYF.

The V and J genes are TRBV6-6 and TRBJ1-5; D is perhaps TRBD1 (6 bases). Per germline, CDR1 MNHNY and CDR2 SVGAGI (reference sequence). The V end lost 7 bases, the J end lost 7 bases, and 17 bases lay between the germline ends. The CDR3 extends over 14 amino acids. The CDR3 coding sequence is TGTGCCAGCACCCACAGGGATTTGATGCAGCCCCAGCATTTT. Its protein product is CASTHRDLMQPQHF.

The chain couples TRBV6-5 to TRBJ2-1, with unresolved D. This CDR3 contains 16 residues. The ends were cut back, 0 bases at V and 5 bases at J, with 14 bases in the middle. CDR1 and CDR2 from the germline V gene are MNHEY and SVGAGI. In DNA, the CDR3 is TGTGCCAGCAGTTACTCGGGTTGGCGGTCCAACAATGAGCAGTTCTTC. This codes for CASSYSGWRSNNEQFF.

J is TRBJ2-2 and V is TRBV10-3, with D perhaps matching TRBD1 (7 bases). Looked up from germline, CDR1 is ENHRY and CDR2 is SYGVKD. Trimming cost V 8 bases and J 6 bases, with 16 bases left between them. The CDR3 length is 14 residues. The CDR3 DNA reads TGTGCCATCGGCGGGGACAGCTCAGCCGGGGAGCTGTTTTTT. Residues: CAIGGDSSAGELFF.

The J gene is TRBJ1-2, the V gene TRBV15, with unresolved D. The CDR3 totals 14 residues. The V gene lost 0 bases and the J gene lost 4 bases, with 9 bases spanning the gap. CDR1 LNHNV and CDR2 YYDKDF come from the germline V gene (reference sequence). Here the CDR3 reads CATSREGAGYGYTF. In DNA form, the CDR3 reads TGTGCCACCAGCAGAGAAGGAGCAGGCTATGGCTACACCTTC.

The rearrangement uses TRBV5-1 and TRBJ2-7, with 9 bases aligning to TRBD2. Germline assignment: CDR1 SGHRS and CDR2 YFSETQ. V shed 4 bases, J shed 3 bases, and the junction held 14 bases outside the gene matches. The CDR3 has 17 residues. Written as DNA, the CDR3 is TGCGCCAGCAGCGGGAAATCCATAGCGGGAGTTAGCTACGAGCAGTACTTC. Protein product: CASSGKSIAGVSYEQYF.

The chain combines TRBV15 with TRBJ2-7, with TRBD2 matching 7 bases. Per germline, CDR1 LNHNV and CDR2 YYDKDF (reference sequence). The CDR3 covers 16 residues. V lost 5 bases to trimming and J lost 1 base; unmatched junction nucleotides: 11. The DNA of the CDR3 is TGTGCCACCAGCGGGCGCTGGGGAGGGCGATCCTACGAGCAGTACTTC. Encoded protein: CATSGRWGGRSYEQYF.

The V gene is TRBV10-3, the J gene TRBJ1-6; 11 bases align to TRBD1. CDR3 length: 14 amino acids. Trimming at V came to 10 bases and at J to 8 bases, leaving 7 bases not matched to a gene. Per germline, CDR1 ENHRY and CDR2 SYGVKD. CDR3 coding DNA: TGTGCCAACCGGGACAGGGGGGAGGATTCACCCCTCCACTTT. This encodes CANRDRGEDSPLHF.

CDR3 bases: TGTGCCAGCAGTTTACTGGGTGGACTCGTTGGCCTAAGGGGGGACAACAATGAGCAGTTCTTC. Encoded protein: CASSLLGGLVGLRGDNNEQFF. V gene TRBV27 combines with J gene TRBJ2-1, with D perhaps matching TRBD1 or TRBD2 (6 bases each). In germline, CDR1 is MNHEY, CDR2 SMNVEV (reference sequence). V lost 2 bases and J 5 bases, leaving 31 bases between the germline ends. This CDR3 contains 21 residues.

The CDR3 sequence: CASSQDVTLAEAFF. The DNA of the CDR3 is TGTGCCAGCAGCCAAGATGTCACCCTGGCTGAAGCTTTCTTT. The chain recombines TRBV3-1 (or the pseudogene TRBV3-2) with TRBJ1-1; no clear D gene. The CDR3 spans 14 residues. The germline CDR1 and CDR2 sequences are LGHDT and YNNKEL (reference sequence). Trimming stripped 0 bases from V and 6 bases from J, with 11 bases between.

The gene calls are TRBV6-2 or TRBV6-3 and TRBJ2-6; no definite D call. The V gene lost 2 bases and the J gene lost 0 bases, with 5 bases spanning the gap. CDR3 length: 15 residues. Germline CDR1 reads MNHEY; CDR2 reads SVGEGT. In DNA, the CDR3 is TGTGCCAGCAGTTACGGTCTCTCTGGGGCCAACGTCCTGACTTTC. Amino acids: CASSYGLSGANVLTF.

This chain joins TRBV19 and TRBJ1-1; no firm D call. Between the trimmed V and J ends, which lost 3 bases and 1 base, there was a span of 12 bases. Germline V gene data show CDR1 as LNHDA and CDR2 as SQIVND (reference sequence). The CDR3 contains 15 residues. In DNA, the CDR3 is TGTGCCAGTAGTATTGTCCATGGAGGGAACACTGAAGCTTTCTTT. This sequence encodes CASSIVHGGNTEAFF. The full variable domain, its missing parts supplied by reference TRBV19 and TRBJ1-1, is DGGITQSPKYLFRKEGQNVTLSCEQNLNHDAMYWYRQDPGQGLRLIYYSQIVNDFQKGDIAEGYSVSREKKESFPLTVTSAQKNPTAFYLCASSIVHGGNTEAFFGQGTRLTVV.

The chain has TRBV27 and TRBJ1-6; 7 positions agree with TRBD1. The CDR3 contains 16 residues. Germline V gene sequence: CDR1 MNHEY, CDR2 SMNVEV (reference sequence). After removal of 4 bases from V and 0 bases from J, the junction contained 3 bases not matched to a gene. This chain's CDR3 is CASSSSGGSYNSPLHF. The CDR3 DNA reads as TGTGCCAGCAGTTCCTCAGGGGGCTCCTATAATTCACCCCTCCACTTT.

The gene calls are TRBV19 and TRBJ2-4; 11 positions agree with TRBD2. The CDR3 runs 15 residues. V shed 8 bases and J 4 bases; nucleotides not matched to a gene: 7. Per germline, CDR1 LNHDA and CDR2 SQIVND (reference sequence). CDR3 sequence: CASSVAGGPKNIQYF. The CDR3, as DNA: TGTGCCAGTTCCGTAGCGGGAGGGCCGAAAAACATTCAGTACTTC.

The chain joins TRBV12-2 to TRBJ1-1. TRBV12-2 is tagged as a pseudogene. The CDR3 extends over 15 amino acids. The CDR3 is CASRLGQRAGTEAFF. The CDR3 DNA follows: TGTGCAAGTCGCTTAGGGCAAAGGGCTGGCACTGAAGCTTTCTTT.

The chain links TRBV12-5 to TRBJ1-2; TRBD1 matches at 9 bases. Per germline, CDR1 LGHNT and CDR2 FRNRAP. With 2 bases clipped from V and 5 bases from J, the junction kept 6 bases outside the gene matches. CDR3 length equals 15 residues. The CDR3 DNA reads as TGTGCTAGTGGTTTGACACAGGGGGCGGGGTATGGCTACACCTTC. It yields the protein CASGLTQGAGYGYTF.

CDR3 loop: CASSYRTRVGHEQYF. CDR3 DNA sequence: TGTGCCAGCAGTTACCGAACAAGGGTGGGTCACGAGCAGTACTTC. The gene calls are TRBV6-5 and TRBJ2-7, with D unresolved. V was pared by 2 bases and J by 5 bases, with 16 bases between. CDR3 length equals 15 residues. Per the germline V gene, CDR1 is MNHEY and CDR2 is SVGAGI.

The chain employs TRBV7-2 and TRBJ1-2, with 10 bases fitting TRBD1. V lost 1 base, J lost 1 base, and 0 bases stayed unmatched. The CDR3 length is 15 residues. The germline CDR1 and CDR2 sequences are SGHTA and FQGNSA. The CDR3 region is CASSLGTGGNYGYTF. CDR3 nucleotide sequence: TGTGCCAGCAGCTTAGGGACAGGGGGTAACTATGGCTACACCTTC.

This clone was observed once. The chain uses TRBV6-4 and TRBJ1-6; a possible D gene is TRBD1 (6 bases). The V and J ends lost 2 bases and 7 bases respectively, with 15 bases between them. The CDR3 extends over 16 amino acids. CDR1 and CDR2 (germline): MRHNA, SNTAGT. In DNA, the CDR3 is TGTGCCAGCAGTGACCAGACACGGGGGCCAAATTCACCCCTCCACTTT. This codes for CASSDQTRGPNSPLHF.

The count of this clone is one. The V call is TRBV5-5, the J call TRBJ2-7; D may be TRBD1 (6 bases). Germline values: CDR1 SGHKS, CDR2 YYEKEE (reference sequence). CDR3 length: 15 amino acids. The V and J ends lost 0 bases and 1 base respectively, with 11 bases between them. The DNA for the CDR3 is TGTGCCAGCAGCTTGGCGTTCGGACAGTCCTACGAGCAGTACTTC. This encodes CASSLAFGQSYEQYF.

The V gene is TRBV6-5, the J gene TRBJ1-4; no clear D gene. Between the trimmed V and J ends, which lost 6 bases and 15 bases, there was a span of 14 bases. The CDR3 length is 11 residues. CDR1 is MNHEY, CDR2 SVGAGI, per germline. The CDR3 nucleotides are TGTGCCAGCAGGGGTGTTAGTAACGTGTTTTTT. Translation: CASRGVSNVFF.

This clone was seen a handful of times. V is TRBV4-2 and J is TRBJ2-7, with 13 bases aligning to TRBD2. Germline V gene lookup returns CDR1 LGHNA and CDR2 YNFKEQ. CDR3 length equals 16 residues. The V and J ends lost 4 bases and 4 bases, in that order; junction bases with no gene match: 7. In DNA, the CDR3 is TGTGCCAGCAGCCGCGAACTAGCGGGAGGGTTGTACGAGCAGTACTTC. This gives the protein CASSRELAGGLYEQYF.